This TCR beta chain is from a study of T cell responses to AZD1222 COVID-19 vaccine. Study-wide results and limits: After the peak T cell response, and only then, were repertoires sampled. Vaccine-associated CD4 TCRs ranged over spike, dominating at 160-218 and 743-854.

Trimming pared 2 bases from V and 0 bases from J, leaving 13 bases between. Germline CDR1 reads ENHRY; CDR2 reads SYGVKD. The CDR3 is 16 residues long. The repertoire was sequenced with immunoSEQ multiplex PCR; TCRdb's copy has only in-frame clones and lacks some. The sample consists of some 200,000 clones, approximately 90% of them appearing once. Comment on this clone: Its antigen is undetermined.

The rearrangement joins TRBV10-3 to TRBJ2-5; D is unresolved. This specimen was peripheral blood, taken 28 days after the second AZD1222 dose. The source is an adult who received the AZD1222 COVID-19 vaccine. Here the CDR3 reads CAISEALRTNQETQYF. Here the CDR3 DNA reads TGTGCCATCAGTGAGGCGCTCCGGACCAACCAAGAGACCCAGTACTTC.